The sequence of this T cell receptor (beta chain) was determined in a study of T cell repertoires in cytomegalovirus infection. Study in general: Selection of CMV epitopes for the study included recently identified HLA-C-restricted and well-studied HLA-B-restricted ones. Both CMV infection and a matching HLA type were indicated by public TCR beta signatures. General observations from the study: Cumulative frequency (of public TCR beta family members) identified carriers of CMV plus the relevant HLA. HLA-C-restricted CMV clonotypes gave the most frequent clonotype in two of eight donors.

The junction had 7 bases not matched to a gene; V was cut back by 1 base and J by 7 bases. This CDR3 has 14 residues. From germline, CDR1 is SGHTA and CDR2 FQGNSA. This clonotype was seen a handful of times. Its antigen is as yet unknown. One entry per CDR3 protein, called by TCRdb with MiXCR from the reads. The table shows approximately 590,000 distinct CDR3 sequences, with roughly 42% occurring only once. The chain couples TRBV7-2 to TRBJ2-7, with 7 bases matching TRBD2. The receptor was derived from a human donor in good health (CMV status not recorded). Some clones in this sample may be carry-over from other donors' samples. This specimen was cultured PBMCs, taken from culture after CMV antigen stimulation. The CDR3 region is CASSLGREMGEQYF. DNA for the CDR3: TGTGCCAGCAGCTTAGGGCGGGAGATGGGGGAGCAGTACTTC.